The 10 T cell receptor beta chains in this list originate from one sample, sequenced in a study of CD8 T cells in Susac syndrome (dated by TCRdb to 2018 to 2020). The method was the immunoSEQ multiplex PCR assay. RNA was extracted using the RNeasy kit, and roughly 0.5 to 1 microgram was reverse transcribed with random hexamers. TCRdb cleaned the public reads at Q25 with fastp, built clones with MiXCR and kept in-frame beta chains. Rows with one shared CDR3 protein collapse into an entry with the most common genes and DNA. This sample lists under 200,000 distinct CDR3 sequences; 75% to 95% were detected once. 0.085% to 0.1% of the sample is taken by the ten largest. The sample was CD4+ T cells from PBMCs. The receptors come from a human donor with Susac syndrome.

The rearrangement uses TRBV28 and TRBJ1-5; D uncertain. The CDR3 runs to 12 residues. Per germline, CDR1 MDHEN and CDR2 SYDVKM. V gave up 6 bases and J gave up 4 bases, with 7 bases separating them. CDR3: CASRYGNQPQHF. The CDR3 DNA reads TGTGCCAGCAGGTACGGTAATCAGCCCCAGCATTTT.

V and J are TRBV2 and TRBJ1-2; 7 bases agree with TRBD1. The CDR3 contains 14 residues. Trimming at V came to 8 bases and at J to 8 bases, leaving 14 bases not matched to a gene. Germline lookup yields CDR1 SNHLY and CDR2 FYNNEI. The CDR3, as DNA: TGTGCCAGCGGGGGCAGACAGACAGGGCACGGCTACACCTTC. This translates into CASGGRQTGHGYTF.

The chain recombines TRBV3-1 with TRBJ2-7; 7 bases line up with TRBD2. CDR3 size: 17 residues. Germline assignment: CDR1 LGHDT and CDR2 YNNKEL (reference sequence). V gave up 4 bases and J gave up 7 bases; unmatched junction bases: 19. CDR3 residues: CASSRPTTGGNPGEQYF. The CDR3 region has the DNA TGTGCCAGCAGCCGCCCCACTACGGGAGGTAATCCTGGGGAGCAGTACTTC.

The chain recombines TRBV5-1 with TRBJ2-7, with 9 bases lining up with TRBD2. CDR1 and CDR2 from the germline V gene are SGHRS and YFSETQ. The J segment lost 0 bases and the V segment lost 5 bases, leaving 9 bases of the junction unmatched. The CDR3 has 16 amino acids. CDR3 region: CASSPAGGPHSYEQYF. The CDR3 nucleotides read TGCGCCAGCAGTCCTGCGGGAGGGCCGCACTCCTACGAGCAGTACTTC. The complete variable domain, with remaining parts taken from reference TRBV5-1 and TRBJ2-7, reads KAGVTQTPRYLIKTRGQQVTLSCSPISGHRSVSWYQQTPGQGLQFLFEYFSETQRNKGNFPGRFSGRQFSNSRSEMNVSTLELGDSALYLCASSPAGGPHSYEQYFGPGTRLTVT.

The J gene is TRBJ2-3, the V gene TRBV30; D remains unclear. This CDR3 comprises 13 residues. V dropped 4 bases and J dropped 2 bases, with 10 bases sitting between them. CDR1 GTSNPN and CDR2 SVGIG come from the germline V gene (reference sequence). The CDR3 bases are TGTGCCTGGATACTCGGTTCCACAGATACGCAGTATTTT. This gives the protein CAWILGSTDTQYF.

The genes are TRBV5-6 and TRBJ1-5; D unresolved. The CDR3 consists of 15 residues. CDR1 is SGHDT and CDR2 is YYEEEE in the germline V gene. Between the trimmed V and J ends, which lost 1 base and 5 bases, there was a span of 13 bases. In nucleotides, the CDR3 is TGTGCCAGCAGCTTGAAAGGGCAGACCTATCAGCCCCAGCATTTT. Protein product: CASSLKGQTYQPQHF. Looking up the rest from reference TRBV5-6 and TRBJ1-5 gives the full variable domain: DAGVTQSPTHLIKTRGQQVTLRCSPKSGHDTVSWYQQALGQGPQFIFQYYEEEERQRGNFPDRFSGHQFPNYSSELNVNALLLGDSALYLCASSLKGQTYQPQHFGDGTRLSIL.

The chain links TRBV5-1 to TRBJ2-1; unclear D gene. Germline CDR1 SGHRS, CDR2 YFSETQ. The CDR3 sequence is 14 residues long. Trimming removed 0 bases at V and 3 bases at J, with 7 bases between. This chain's CDR3 is CASSLASLYNEQFF. The CDR3 nucleotides are TGCGCCAGCAGCTTGGCGTCCCTCTACAATGAGCAGTTCTTC.

This chain links TRBV27 with TRBJ2-3; D may be TRBD2 (7 bases). The CDR3 has 15 residues. Per the germline V gene, CDR1 is MNHEY and CDR2 is SMNVEV (reference sequence). V lost 5 bases to trimming and J lost 4 bases, with 16 bases between them. The CDR3 region is CASSNRGASADTQYF. The DNA of the CDR3 is TGTGCCAGCAGTAACCGGGGGGCGAGTGCAGATACGCAGTATTTT.

The J gene is TRBJ2-2, the V gene TRBV12-3 or TRBV12-4, with D perhaps given as TRBD1 or TRBD2 (7 bases each). The ends were cut back, 5 bases at V and 6 bases at J, with 19 bases in the middle. There are 16 residues in the CDR3. The CDR3 nucleotides read TGTGCCAGCAGTAACCCCAGGGGGGGTTTTGCCGGGGAGCTGTTTTTT. This codes for CASSNPRGGFAGELFF.

Only one count was recorded for this clonotype. The rearrangement joins TRBV29-1 to TRBJ1-2; no reliable D call. Per the germline V gene, CDR1 is SQVTM and CDR2 is ANQGSEA. V shed 4 bases and J shed 4 bases, with 10 bases lying between them. This CDR3 has 12 residues. The CDR3 loop reads CSVGGTSYGYTF. In nucleotides, the CDR3 is TGCAGCGTTGGGGGTACGAGCTATGGCTACACCTTC.